This is a list of T cell receptor beta chains from one sample in a study of T cells in Graves' hyperthyroidism and ophthalmopathy. A single record per CDR3 protein comes from TCRdb applying MiXCR to the multiplex PCR reads. The sample holds roughly 380,000 distinct CDR3 sequences, approximately 15% seen once. What was sequenced was blood. These TCRs come from a woman aged 60-75 years with Graves' hyperthyroidism. CDR3s include the opening cysteine and the closing phenylalanine or tryptophan. The order of the fields is J gene, V gene, CDR3 protein.

TRBJ2-1,TRBV3-1,CASSQSTVSYNEQFF
TRBJ2-3,TRBV18,CASSLTSGEVDTQYF
TRBJ2-1,TRBV12-3/TRBV12-4,CASSLWLAGGYEQFF
TRBJ2-5,TRBV20-1,CSASPSGIYETQYF
TRBJ2-3,TRBV12-3/TRBV12-4,CASSLGLQGDTQYF
TRBJ2-1,TRBV28,CASSHRRGVVYNEQFF
TRBJ2-7,TRBV11-2,CPSSLGGLAGDREQYF
TRBJ1-1,TRBV10-3,CAINRANTEAFF
TRBJ2-1,TRBV7-2,CASSVLGYNEQFF
TRBJ2-3,TRBV14,CASSPLGSTDTQYF
TRBJ2-3,TRBV20-1,CSVKVGLGLDTQYF
TRBJ1-2,TRBV19,CASSTPPKTSYYGYTF
TRBJ2-1,TRBV5-1,CASSSVGTSGYRSSYNEQFF
TRBJ2-7,TRBV11-3,CASSPTGTSGAHEQYF
TRBJ2-3,TRBV5-1,CASSPGRGERTDTQYF
TRBJ1-1,TRBV12-3/TRBV12-4,CASSTSGVEAFF
TRBJ1-2,TRBV12-3/TRBV12-4,CASSPDRQYGSYTF
TRBJ1-5,TRBV4-1,CASSSVLIRDRSGEPQHF
TRBJ2-3,TRBV4-1,CASSQAMRGSGRYDTQYF
TRBJ2-2,TRBV18,CASSLGLAGASGELFF
TRBJ1-1,TRBV30,CACWRRAEAFF
TRBJ2-1,TRBV9,CASSVGLGRGNEQFF
TRBJ2-4,TRBV6-1,CASRVVSLAKNIQYF
TRBJ1-1,TRBV6-1,CASGGVGTEAFF
TRBJ2-2,TRBV7-3,CASSSTRGRESGELFF
TRBJ2-7,TRBV11-2,CASSLGLQGAHEQYF